The 28 T cell receptor beta chains below were found in one sample sequenced in a study of T cells after yellow fever vaccination. TCRdb re-derived calls from the 5' RACE reads in MiXCR, one entry per CDR3 protein. Of some 320,000 distinct CDR3 sequences in the sample, 3.5% to 4.5% were seen once. Sequencing was performed on PBMCs, taken 15 days after the yellow fever booster vaccination. These receptors all come from a man aged 18 to 29 who received the YFV17D yellow fever vaccine.

This clonotype was found a few times. V and J are TRBV12-3 or TRBV12-4 and TRBJ2-5; D possibly corresponds to TRBD2 (5 bases). This CDR3 comprises 14 residues. V lost 3 bases and J lost 1, with 9 bases in between. Here the CDR3 DNA reads TGTGCCAGCAGTTTCCGGGGAGTCCAAGAGACCCAGTACTTC. Translation: CASSFRGVQETQYF.

This clonotype has ten or more counts. The chain joins TRBV9 to TRBJ2-1, with 12 bases identical to TRBD1. The CDR3 runs to 15 residues. CDR1 is SGDLS and CDR2 is YYNGEE in the germline V gene. Germline trimming cut 0 bases from V and 8 bases from J; bases unmatched to any gene: 3. DNA for the CDR3: TGTGCCAGCAGCGTAGGTGGGACAGGGGGCGATGAGCAGTTCTTC. Translating it yields CASSVGGTGGDEQFF.

This clonotype came up many times. The rearrangement links TRBV6-1 to TRBJ1-2; D gene ambiguous. The CDR3 length is 16 residues. V was trimmed by 6 bases and J by 4 bases, leaving 21 bases between them. The germline V gene encodes CDR1 MNHNS and CDR2 SASEGT. CDR3 coding DNA: TGTGCCAGCAGCCCCCAGATCCTGTTGGGCTTCTATGGCTACACCTTC. Amino acids: CASSPQILLGFYGYTF.

This clonotype was observed at least ten times. V gene TRBV5-1 combines with J gene TRBJ1-1, with D possibly TRBD1 on 6 matching bases. CDR1 and CDR2 (germline): SGHRS, YFSETQ. This CDR3 comprises 14 residues. V lost 0 bases to trimming and J lost 5 bases, with 11 bases between them. The CDR3 sequence is CASSLGGAETEAFF. The CDR3 region has the DNA TGCGCCAGCAGCTTGGGGGGGGCTGAAACTGAAGCTTTCTTT.

This clonotype was seen a handful of times. The J gene is TRBJ2-3, the V gene TRBV7-2; D perhaps matches TRBD1 (5 bases). Germline lookup yields CDR1 SGHTA and CDR2 FQGNSA. V lost 10 bases, J lost 1 base, and 15 bases lay in between. This CDR3 is 14 amino acids long. The CDR3 spells CANAQGTRTDTQYF. The CDR3 nucleotides read TGTGCCAACGCTCAGGGTACTCGCACAGATACGCAGTATTTT.

This clonotype was seen a few times. V gene TRBV11-2 combines with J gene TRBJ1-4, with a possible D match to TRBD1 (6 bases). The CDR3 runs 18 residues. CDR1 and CDR2 from the germline V gene are SGHAT and FQNNGV. Trimming removed 2 bases from V and 6 bases from J, with 22 bases in between. CDR3 residues: CASSLRTPRFGGDEKLFF. Here the CDR3 DNA reads TGTGCCAGCAGCTTAAGAACTCCCCGGTTTGGGGGCGATGAAAAACTGTTTTTT.

This clonotype was counted ten times or more. The V and J genes are TRBV5-5 and TRBJ1-5; 9 nucleotides align to TRBD1. The CDR3 length is 16 residues. V shed 6 bases and J 12 bases; nucleotides not matched to a gene: 19. The germline V gene has CDR1 SGHKS and CDR2 YYEKEE (reference sequence). CDR3 bases: TGTGCCAGCAACTTATCCGGGACAGGGAGCCTAGTGCTCCAGCATTTT. This encodes CASNLSGTGSLVLQHF.

This clonotype was counted a few times. This chain links TRBV5-1 with TRBJ1-6; D is unresolved. The germline V and J ends were trimmed by 3 bases and 10 bases, with 14 bases remaining between them. Germline loops: CDR1 SGHRS, CDR2 YFSETQ. This CDR3 spans 14 amino acids. The CDR3: CASSSGSRGSPLHF. The CDR3 bases are TGCGCCAGCAGCTCGGGGAGTCGCGGATCACCCCTCCACTTT.

This clonotype was seen a few times. This chain links TRBV12-3 or TRBV12-4 with TRBJ2-7; D is perhaps TRBD2 (5 bases). The CDR3 contains 13 residues. Trimming took 3 bases from V and 2 from J, leaving 8 bases between them. The CDR3, as DNA: TGTGCCAGCAGTTTCGGGAAAACCTACGAGCAGTACTTC. Amino acids: CASSFGKTYEQYF.

This chain uses TRBV4-3 with TRBJ1-2; D might be TRBD1 (5 bases). The CDR3 runs 15 residues. V lost 0 bases and J lost 8, with 16 bases in between. Germline V lookup: CDR1 LGHNA, CDR2 YSLEER. For the CDR3, the DNA is TGCGCCAGCAGCCAAGAAGGGGCAGGTCCAACGGGCTACACCTTC. Amino acid sequence: CASSQEGAGPTGYTF.

This clonotype was counted only a few times. The V and J genes are TRBV4-1 and TRBJ2-5; the match to TRBD1 covers 7 bases. J was trimmed by 5 bases and V by 2 bases; bases with no gene match: 2. CDR3 length: 13 residues. Germline CDR1 is MGHRA and CDR2 is YSYEKL. CDR3 sequence (DNA): TGCGCCAGCAGCCAAAGCAGGGGGGAGACCCAGTACTTC. The encoded protein is CASSQSRGETQYF.

The chain combines TRBV6-5 with TRBJ1-1; D is undetermined. This CDR3 has 13 amino acids. CDR1 and CDR2 (germline): MNHEY, SVGAGI. Trimming removed 1 base at V and 0 bases at J, with 3 bases between. CDR3 nucleotide sequence: TGTGCCAGCAGTTACTTTCTGAACACTGAAGCTTTCTTT. Translating it yields CASSYFLNTEAFF.

The rearrangement links TRBV20-1 to TRBJ1-5; D remains unclear. Trimming left V 3 bases short and J 11 bases short, with 11 bases between. The germline V gene has CDR1 DFQATT and CDR2 SNEGSKA (reference sequence). The CDR3 totals 11 residues. The CDR3: CSAREAIAQHF. CDR3 DNA: TGCAGTGCTAGGGAAGCAATAGCCCAGCATTTT.

V and J are TRBV4-3 and TRBJ2-1; possible D gene TRBD1, 5 bases. Germline lookup yields CDR1 LGHNA and CDR2 YSLEER. The CDR3 is 15 residues long. The V end lost 0 bases, the J end lost 5 bases, and 11 bases lay between the germline ends. CDR3: CASSQDLKGNNEQFF. The CDR3 DNA is TGCGCCAGCAGCCAAGATCTGAAGGGGAACAATGAGCAGTTCTTC.

This clonotype was counted between two and nine times. V gene TRBV20-1 combines with J gene TRBJ2-3, with TRBD2 matching 7 bases. CDR1 is DFQATT, CDR2 SNEGSKA, per germline (reference sequence). Trimming at V came to 6 bases and at J to 0 bases, leaving 9 bases not matched to a gene. There are 15 residues in the CDR3. CDR3: CSAISLAESTDTQYF. The CDR3 region has the DNA TGCAGTGCCATATCGCTAGCGGAAAGCACAGATACGCAGTATTTT.

This clonotype was detected ten times or more. V is TRBV18 and J is TRBJ1-6; D is unresolved. The CDR3 is made up of 14 amino acids. Between the trimmed V and J ends, which lost 6 bases and 7 bases, there was a span of 13 bases. Germline V gene sequence: CDR1 KGHSH, CDR2 LQKENI. The CDR3 region is CASSSASTNSPLHF. The CDR3 nucleotides read TGTGCCAGCTCGAGTGCGTCTACCAATTCACCCCTCCACTTT.

CDR3 amino acids: CATGRGTVYNEQFF. CDR3 in DNA: TGTGCCACTGGGAGGGGGACTGTCTACAATGAGCAGTTCTTC. The chain couples TRBV4-2 to TRBJ2-1; a weak D match, TRBD2 (7 bases). V was pared by 10 bases and J by 3 bases, with 16 bases between. Germline CDR1 reads LGHNA; CDR2 reads YNFKEQ. This CDR3 is built from 14 residues.

This chain links TRBV7-9 with TRBJ1-5, with TRBD1 as a possible D gene (6 bases). V was pared by 5 bases and J by 0 bases, with 11 bases between. Germline CDR1 and CDR2: SEHNR and FQNEAQ (reference sequence). This CDR3 region has 15 residues. The CDR3 loop is CASSPGQYSNQPQHF. The CDR3 coding sequence is TGTGCCAGCAGCCCAGGACAGTATAGCAATCAGCCCCAGCATTTT.

This clonotype has just a few counts. This may stem from a read error, because a much larger clone lies one nucleotide away. CDR3 in DNA: TGTGCCAGCAGCTTACAGGCGAACACTGAAGCTTTCTTT. Translated, it gives CASSLQANTEAFF. V and J are TRBV7-9 and TRBJ1-1; no firm D call. The CDR3 is 13 residues long. V was shortened by 2 bases and J by 1 base, with 5 bases between the two germline ends. Germline V gives CDR1 SEHNR, CDR2 FQNEAQ (reference sequence).

This clonotype was seen ten or more times. This sequence joins TRBV9 and TRBJ2-2, with 8 nucleotides matching TRBD1. V was pared by 0 bases and J by 4 bases, with 5 bases of the junction left unmatched. Germline CDR1 SGDLS, CDR2 YYNGEE. The CDR3 is 16 amino acids. CDR3 region: CASSVGGTGGTGELFF. As DNA, the CDR3 is TGTGCCAGCAGCGTAGGCGGGACAGGCGGCACCGGGGAGCTGTTTTTT.

The V and J genes are TRBV7-2 and TRBJ2-3, with D maybe TRBD1 (5 bases). Germline CDR1 and CDR2: SGHTA and FQGNSA. V was pared by 3 bases and J by 1 base, with 14 bases between. This CDR3 comprises 16 residues. This chain's CDR3 is CASSFVMGPRTDTQYF. The CDR3 coding sequence is TGTGCCAGCAGCTTTGTGATGGGGCCACGCACAGATACGCAGTATTTT.

V is TRBV24-1 and J is TRBJ2-3, with D maybe TRBD1 (6 bases). This CDR3 region has 17 residues. Germline V gene sequence: CDR1 KGHDR, CDR2 SFDVKD. The V end lost 4 bases, the J end lost 3 bases, and 19 bases lay between the germline ends. The CDR3 nucleotides are TGTGCCACCAGTGACCCCGCTTCAGGACAGTGGACAGATACGCAGTATTTT. Translated: CATSDPASGQWTDTQYF.

The rearrangement uses TRBV5-6 and TRBJ2-3; 9 bases agree with TRBD1. Germline V CDR1 and CDR2: SGHDT, YYEEEE. J was trimmed by 5 bases and V by 4 bases; bases with no gene match: 5. The length of the CDR3 is 14 residues. The DNA for the CDR3 is TGTGCCAGCAGCCCGAAGACAGGGGGAGATACGCAGTATTTT. Translation gives CASSPKTGGDTQYF.

The sample holds a few counts of this clonotype. The chain joins TRBV15 to TRBJ1-6, with D perhaps TRBD1 (5 bases). The CDR3 length is 14 residues. Germline assignment: CDR1 LNHNV and CDR2 YYDKDF (reference sequence). V was clipped by 3 bases and J by 8 bases, with 11 bases between them. The CDR3 coding sequence is TGTGCCACCAGCAGGGGGGTCCTGGATTCACCCCTCCACTTT. Translated: CATSRGVLDSPLHF.

This clonotype was counted only a few times. The chain is built from TRBV18 and TRBJ2-7; D is perhaps TRBD1 (6 bases). V was shortened by 3 bases and J by 6 bases, with 15 bases between the two germline ends. In germline, CDR1 is KGHSH, CDR2 LQKENI. The CDR3 loop spans 14 amino acids. This CDR3 reads CASSPFQGYAEQYV. CDR3 bases: TGTGCCAGCTCACCTTTCCAGGGGTATGCCGAGCAGTACGTC.

This clonotype was counted between two and nine times. This sequence joins TRBV4-2 and TRBJ2-5; tentatively, D is TRBD1 (6 bases). The CDR3 covers 16 residues. Looked up from germline, CDR1 is LGHNA and CDR2 is YNFKEQ. V was cut by 3 bases and J by 0 bases, with 14 bases left in between. The CDR3: CASSQGATPYQETQYF. Written as DNA, the CDR3 is TGTGCCAGCAGCCAGGGGGCCACTCCTTACCAAGAGACCCAGTACTTC.

This clonotype was detected only a few times. The J gene is TRBJ1-1, the V gene TRBV10-3; possible D gene TRBD1, 5 bases. Germline loops: CDR1 ENHRY, CDR2 SYGVKD. The CDR3 is 16 amino acids. The ends were cut back, 8 bases at V and 4 bases at J, with 23 bases in the middle. The chain's CDR3 is CAIRGHRDVEGTEAFF. CDR3 DNA sequence: TGTGCCATCCGGGGTCACCGGGACGTCGAGGGCACTGAAGCTTTCTTT.

The chain recombines TRBV7-2 with TRBJ2-1, with unresolved D. Germline V gene data show CDR1 as SGHTA and CDR2 as FQGNSA. V was pared by 4 bases and J by 0 bases, with 7 bases between. The CDR3 is 14 residues long. The CDR3 spells CASSSWDSYNEQFF. CDR3 nucleotide sequence: TGTGCCAGCAGCTCCTGGGACTCCTACAATGAGCAGTTCTTC.